This entry is about one T cell receptor (beta chain). The sample is drawn from a study of OX40 agonist ivuxolimab in advanced cancers. Patients had blood sampled at baseline and again on cycle 4 day 1 and cycle 7 day 1. Using immunoSEQ multiplex PCR, the repertoire was profiled, and TCRdb retains in-frame clones only, with some absent. In the table there are some 62,000 clones, under 95% of which are singletons. V shed 3 bases and J 0 bases; nucleotides not matched to a gene: 4. This CDR3 is 16 amino acids long. Germline-derived CDR1 and CDR2 are MGHRA and YSYEKL. The source of this sequence is an adult with an advanced solid tumor such as melanoma, head and neck, liver or kidney cancer. V and J are TRBV4-1 and TRBJ2-7, with 11 bases aligning to TRBD2. The sequenced sample was CD4+ or CD8+ T cells sorted from blood, obtained in a trial of the OX40 agonist ivuxolimab. The CDR3 loop reads CASSQATSGGSYEQYF. In DNA, the CDR3 is TGCGCCAGCAGCCAGGCAACTAGCGGGGGCTCCTACGAGCAGTACTTC.